A single sample gave rise to the 26 T cell receptor beta chains below, sequenced in a study of T cell changes during pregnancy in multiple sclerosis. Profiling relied on immunoSEQ multiplex PCR, and the TCRdb table lists in-frame clones only, not all of them. The data show 60,000 to 65,000 clones, about nine tenths seen once. Sequences were derived from peripheral blood, sampled in the second trimester of pregnancy. These receptors were obtained from a female donor with multiple sclerosis, enrolled in a pregnancy study.

V and J are TRBV6-5 and TRBJ2-4, with 7 bases identical to TRBD1. Trimming cost V 0 bases and J 8 bases; bases outside gene matches: 7. There are 15 residues in the CDR3. Looked up from germline, CDR1 is MNHEY and CDR2 is SVGAGI. CDR3 DNA: TGTGCCAGCAGTTACTCCTCAGGGGGTAGAGACATTCAGTACTTC. The encoded protein is CASSYSSGGRDIQYF.

The chain employs TRBV7-2 and TRBJ2-5; no reliable D call. V dropped 4 bases and J dropped 2 bases, with 2 bases sitting between them. Germline assignment: CDR1 SGHTA and CDR2 FQGNSA. The CDR3 sequence is 11 residues long. The CDR3 coding sequence is TGTGCCAGCAGCTCACAAGAGACCCAGTACTTC. It specifies CASSSQETQYF.

In its sample, this clone was seen a few times. The chain carries TRBV9 and TRBJ1-2; the D is unclear. From germline, CDR1 is SGDLS and CDR2 YYNGEE. There are 13 residues in the CDR3. V was cut by 4 bases and J by 2 bases, with 9 bases left in between. The CDR3: CASSQTPNYGYTF. CDR3 in DNA: TGTGCCAGCAGCCAGACACCGAACTATGGCTACACCTTC.

The chain is built from TRBV7-8 and TRBJ2-3; D gene unclear. CDR3 length equals 13 residues. CDR1 and CDR2 from the germline V gene are SGHVS and FQNEAQ. V shed 3 bases and J shed 1 base, with 5 bases lying between them. Here the CDR3 DNA reads TGTGCCAGCAGCTTCCGTCGCACAGATACGCAGTATTTT. It codes for CASSFRRTDTQYF.

The chain combines TRBV6-6 with TRBJ1-5, with a possible D match to TRBD1 (5 bases). Trimming took off 2 bases at V and 3 bases at J, with 11 bases between the two ends. The CDR3 runs to 15 residues. Germline lookup yields CDR1 MNHNY and CDR2 SVGAGI (reference sequence). The CDR3 spells CASSYGGSNNQPQHF. CDR3 bases: TGTGCCAGCAGTTACGGGGGGAGTAACAATCAGCCCCAGCATTTT.

J is TRBJ1-3 and V is TRBV5-4, with 9 nucleotides matching TRBD1. Germline CDR1 SGHNT, CDR2 YYREEE (reference sequence). The CDR3 is 16 residues long. The J segment lost 4 bases and the V segment lost 4 bases, leaving 9 bases of the junction unmatched. The CDR3 here is CASSPWTGAKGNTIYF. CDR3 DNA sequence: TGTGCCAGCAGCCCCTGGACAGGGGCGAAAGGAAACACCATATATTTT. Full variable domain (missing parts from reference TRBV5-4 and TRBJ1-3): ETGVTQSPTHLIKTRGQQVTLRCSSQSGHNTVSWYQQALGQGPQFIFQYYREEENGRGNFPPRFSGLQFPNYSSELNVNALELDDSALYLCASSPWTGAKGNTIYFGEGSWLTVV.

J is TRBJ1-2 and V is TRBV7-9; unclear D gene. The CDR3 has 14 amino acids. Trimming stripped 1 base from V and 6 bases from J, with 12 bases between. Germline CDR1 and CDR2: SEHNR and FQNEAQ (reference sequence). The CDR3 nucleotides read TGTGCCAGCAGCTTAGGGGCAGGAGGACATGGCTACACCTTC. Amino acid sequence: CASSLGAGGHGYTF. The variable domain in full, completed from reference TRBV7-9 and TRBJ1-2, reads DTGVSQNPRHKITKRGQNVTFRCDPISEHNRLYWYRQTLGQGPEFLTYFQNEAQLEKSRLLSDRFSAERPKGSFSTLEIQRTEQGDSAMYLCASSLGAGGHGYTFGSGTRLTVV.

V is TRBV28 and J is TRBJ2-7, with a possible D match to TRBD2 (6 bases). The CDR3 is 14 residues long. V was pared by 5 bases and J by 5 bases, with 16 bases between. The germline V gene has CDR1 MDHEN and CDR2 SYDVKM. DNA of the CDR3: TGTGCCAGCAGTCCGCCCCGGGAGTTCGACGAGCAGTACTTC. It encodes CASSPPREFDEQYF.

V and J are TRBV5-1 and TRBJ2-1, with TRBD2 matching over 8 bases. The junction had 3 bases not matched to a gene; V was cut back by 3 bases and J by 4 bases. There are 14 residues in the CDR3. The germline gives CDR1 SGHRS, CDR2 YFSETQ. The CDR3 loop reads CASSSGLVYNEQFF. The CDR3 nucleotides read TGCGCCAGCAGCTCGGGACTAGTTTACAATGAGCAGTTCTTC.

The gene calls are TRBV18 and TRBJ2-1; 10 positions match TRBD2. Trimming took 3 bases from V and 7 from J; bases not matched to a gene: 6. Germline V CDR1 and CDR2: KGHSH, LQKENI. CDR3 length: 15 residues. CDR3: CASSPTSGLLNEQFF. In DNA form, the CDR3 reads TGTGCCAGCTCACCGACTAGCGGGCTTTTGAATGAGCAGTTCTTC.

The chain carries TRBV19 and TRBJ1-1; possible D gene TRBD1, 5 bases. Germline CDR1 is LNHDA and CDR2 is SQIVND (reference sequence). Trimming left V 3 bases short and J 4 bases short, with 9 bases between. CDR3 length equals 13 residues. CDR3 loop: CASSIGAFTEAFF. The CDR3 DNA reads as TGTGCCAGTAGTATTGGGGCGTTCACTGAAGCTTTCTTT.

The J gene is TRBJ2-5, the V gene TRBV28, with 11 bases matching TRBD2. The J call is in doubt because the DNA end fits TRBJ2-7 better. Germline CDR1 and CDR2: MDHEN and SYDVKM. This CDR3 region has 14 residues. CDR3 DNA: TGTGCCAGCAGGTACACTAGCGGGAGAGGCGAGCAGTACTTC. It translates to CASRYTSGRGEQYF.

The J gene is TRBJ2-7, the V gene TRBV5-4; D uncertain. This CDR3 comprises 15 residues. Germline values: CDR1 SGHNT, CDR2 YYREEE (reference sequence). V lost 2 bases and J lost 0, with 12 bases in between. The CDR3 sequence: CASSFWAGSSYEQYF. DNA for the CDR3: TGTGCCAGCAGCTTTTGGGCAGGAAGCTCCTACGAGCAGTACTTC.

J is TRBJ2-1 and V is TRBV19, with 14 bases lining up with TRBD2. The trim removed 5 bases at V and 6 bases at J, leaving 6 bases unmatched. CDR1 is LNHDA, CDR2 SQIVND, per germline (reference sequence). There are 16 residues in the CDR3. The CDR3 loop reads CASSFPTSGRANEQFF. The CDR3 DNA follows: TGTGCCAGTAGTTTCCCGACTAGCGGGAGGGCCAATGAGCAGTTCTTC.

The chain joins TRBV6-5 to TRBJ1-2, with D possibly being TRBD1 (6 bases). The CDR3 extends over 14 amino acids. Germline-derived CDR1 and CDR2 are MNHEY and SVGAGI. The ends were cut back, 2 bases at V and 1 base at J, with 8 bases in the middle. The CDR3 sequence is CASSYGQHNYGYTF. Written as DNA, the CDR3 is TGTGCCAGCAGTTACGGACAGCATAACTATGGCTACACCTTC.

This clone was recorded once. The rearrangement uses TRBV5-1 and TRBJ1-1; no clear D gene. The CDR3 contains 16 residues. Germline V CDR1 and CDR2: SGHRS, YFSETQ. Between the trimmed V and J ends, which lost 1 base and 4 bases, there was a span of 17 bases. Written as DNA, the CDR3 is TGCGCCAGCAGCTTGAGAACCGAGGGTAAGCGCACTGAAGCTTTCTTT. This sequence encodes CASSLRTEGKRTEAFF.

This clone was observed once. The chain combines TRBV5-1 with TRBJ1-3; D may be TRBD1 (5 bases). Germline values: CDR1 SGHRS, CDR2 YFSETQ. CDR3 length: 15 amino acids. V lost 4 bases to trimming and J lost 0 bases, with 11 bases between them. The CDR3 region has the DNA TGCGCCAGCAGCAAGGACACCGGCTCTGGAAACACCATATATTTT. Translating it yields CASSKDTGSGNTIYF. Filled out from reference TRBV5-1 and TRBJ1-3, the complete variable domain reads KAGVTQTPRYLIKTRGQQVTLSCSPISGHRSVSWYQQTPGQGLQFLFEYFSETQRNKGNFPGRFSGRQFSNSRSEMNVSTLELGDSALYLCASSKDTGSGNTIYFGEGSWLTVV.

The CDR3 nucleotides are TGTGCCAGCAGTGAAGCTCCCGGACAGGGCAGCGATCCGTTCTTC. Protein: CASSEAPGQGSDPFF. The rearrangement links TRBV2 to TRBJ2-1, with 8 bases matching TRBD1. The germline V gene has CDR1 SNHLY and CDR2 FYNNEI. The trim removed 0 bases at V and 15 bases at J, leaving 13 bases unmatched. The CDR3 loop spans 15 amino acids.

The CDR3 nucleotides are TGTGCCAGTAGTATGTCCGGGACACCCGAGCAGTACTTC. It translates to CASSMSGTPEQYF. The chain links TRBV19 to TRBJ2-7, with D perhaps matching TRBD1 (6 bases). The CDR3 has 13 residues. Germline V lookup: CDR1 LNHDA, CDR2 SQIVND (reference sequence). Trimming cost V 3 bases and J 6 bases, with 12 bases left between them.

The J gene is TRBJ2-7, the V gene TRBV19; 9 bases map to TRBD1. Germline CDR1 and CDR2: LNHDA and SQIVND (reference sequence). This CDR3 has 15 residues. V was clipped by 8 bases and J by 3 bases; unmatched bases: 11. The DNA of the CDR3 is TGTGCCAGTCCCACGACGGGACAGGGATTCTACGAGCAGTACTTC. Its protein is CASPTTGQGFYEQYF.

This chain connects TRBV7-9 to TRBJ2-2, with 12 bases identical to TRBD2. The CDR3 sequence is 16 residues long. V trimming: 5 bases; J trimming: 6 bases; junction bases outside the gene matches: 7. The germline V gene encodes CDR1 SEHNR and CDR2 FQNEAQ (reference sequence). CDR3 amino acids: CASSVPTSGSPGELFF. CDR3 nucleotide sequence: TGTGCCAGCAGCGTCCCGACTAGCGGGAGCCCCGGGGAGCTGTTTTTT.

This chain joins TRBV5-6 and TRBJ2-7, with 9 bases matching TRBD2. Trimming took 2 bases from V and 0 from J; bases not matched to a gene: 0. The germline gives CDR1 SGHDT, CDR2 YYEEEE. The CDR3 has 14 amino acids. The CDR3 DNA is TGTGCCAGCAGCTTACTAGCGGGCTCCTACGAGCAGTACTTC. Translating it yields CASSLLAGSYEQYF.

The chain recombines TRBV6-4 with TRBJ2-3; TRBD2 aligns across 8 bases. Trimming at V came to 0 bases and at J to 4 bases, leaving 6 bases not matched to a gene. Germline V gene data show CDR1 as MRHNA and CDR2 as SNTAGT. The CDR3 covers 16 residues. The CDR3 nucleotides read TGTGCCAGCAGTGACTCGGCGGGAGGAGTGTCAGATACGCAGTATTTT. Amino acids: CASSDSAGGVSDTQYF.

This clone was picked up one time. V gene TRBV7-9 combines with J gene TRBJ1-1; the D is unclear. This CDR3 is 13 amino acids long. The V end lost 1 base, the J end lost 8 bases, and 11 bases lay between the germline ends. Per the germline V gene, CDR1 is SEHNR and CDR2 is FQNEAQ (reference sequence). Here the CDR3 DNA reads TGTGCCAGCAGCTTAGTCCGTTTTCAGGAAGCTTTCTTT. This encodes CASSLVRFQEAFF. The full variable domain, in which reference TRBV7-9 and TRBJ1-1 provide the parts outside the CDR3, is DTGVSQNPRHKITKRGQNVTFRCDPISEHNRLYWYRQTLGQGPEFLTYFQNEAQLEKSRLLSDRFSAERPKGSFSTLEIQRTEQGDSAMYLCASSLVRFQEAFFGQGTRLTVV.

The V and J genes are TRBV6-5 and TRBJ1-6; D not resolved. The CDR3 runs to 15 residues. Germline CDR1 MNHEY, CDR2 SVGAGI. V lost 6 bases, J lost 10 bases, and 19 bases lay in between. CDR3 sequence (DNA): TGTGCCAGCAGCCGATCCGGAACAGCTCAGTCACCCCTCCACTTT. Translated, it gives CASSRSGTAQSPLHF.

A single count supports this clone. The V and J genes are TRBV9 and TRBJ2-2; tentatively, D is TRBD1 (7 bases). Trimming shortened V by 4 bases and J by 6 bases, and 16 bases separated the two germline ends. Germline V lookup: CDR1 SGDLS, CDR2 YYNGEE. CDR3 length equals 15 residues. This CDR3 is CASSPWQGGSGELFF. Written as DNA, the CDR3 is TGTGCCAGCAGCCCCTGGCAGGGGGGCTCCGGGGAGCTGTTTTTT.